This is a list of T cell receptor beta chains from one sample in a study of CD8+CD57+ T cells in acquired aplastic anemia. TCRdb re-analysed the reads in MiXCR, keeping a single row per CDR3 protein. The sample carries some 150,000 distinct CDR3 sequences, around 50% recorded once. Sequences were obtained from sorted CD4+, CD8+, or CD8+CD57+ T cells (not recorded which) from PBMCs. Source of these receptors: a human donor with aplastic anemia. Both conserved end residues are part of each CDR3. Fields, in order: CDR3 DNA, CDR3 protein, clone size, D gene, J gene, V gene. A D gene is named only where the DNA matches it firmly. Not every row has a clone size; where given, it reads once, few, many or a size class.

CDR3nt: TGTGCCAGCAGCCCGGGGGGCGGGGGGACGGACTATGGCTACACCTTC
CDR3aa: CASSPGGGGTDYGYTF
abundance: many
d_gene: NA
j_gene: TRBJ1-2
v_gene: TRBV5-6

CDR3nt: TGTGCCATCAGTGGACAGGGGGCCGGCGAGCAGTACTTC
CDR3aa: CAISGQGAGEQYF
abundance: many
d_gene: TRBD1
j_gene: TRBJ2-7
v_gene: TRBV10-3

CDR3nt: TGTGCCAGCAGGGACGGGCGCTCACCCCTCCACTTT
CDR3aa: CASRDGRSPLHF
abundance: few
d_gene: NA
j_gene: TRBJ1-6
v_gene: TRBV25-1

CDR3nt: TGTGCCAGCAGCGGACCGGATGAGCAGTTCTTC
CDR3aa: CASSGPDEQFF
abundance: NA
d_gene: NA
j_gene: TRBJ2-1
v_gene: TRBV5-4

CDR3nt: TGTGCCAGCAGCTTGGACCAGACTTTCACAGATACGCAGTATTTT
CDR3aa: CASSLDQTFTDTQYF
abundance: many
d_gene: NA
j_gene: TRBJ2-3
v_gene: TRBV5-4

CDR3nt: TGTGCCAGCAGTGAATACAGGGTGTCCAATGAGCAGTTCTTC
CDR3aa: CASSEYRVSNEQFF
abundance: NA
d_gene: NA
j_gene: TRBJ2-1
v_gene: TRBV25-1

CDR3nt: TGTGCCAGTAGTACTAAACAGACAGGAGGGAATGAAAAACTGTTTTTT
CDR3aa: CASSTKQTGGNEKLFF
abundance: NA
d_gene: NA
j_gene: TRBJ1-4
v_gene: TRBV19

CDR3nt: TGTGCAACGAGGGCCACCACGGGAAAGACCCAGTACTTC
CDR3aa: CATRATTGKTQYF
abundance: many
d_gene: NA
j_gene: TRBJ2-5
v_gene: TRBV6-1

CDR3nt: TGTGCCAGCAGTGAGTGGAGAGGATCACCCCTCCACTTT
CDR3aa: CASSEWRGSPLHF
abundance: NA
d_gene: NA
j_gene: TRBJ1-6
v_gene: TRBV2

CDR3nt: TGTGCCAGCAGCTTGGCTAGCGGGGCTTCAAGCTCCTACAATGAGCAGTTCTTC
CDR3aa: CASSLASGASSSYNEQFF
abundance: many
d_gene: TRBD2
j_gene: TRBJ2-1
v_gene: TRBV5-5

CDR3nt: TGTGCCAGCAGTTTAGCGGAGGGACACCATTTT
CDR3aa: CASSLAEGHHF
abundance: NA
d_gene: NA
j_gene: TRBJ1-3
v_gene: TRBV12-3/TRBV12-4

CDR3nt: TGTGCCAGCAGTGGACAGGGTCGTAATGAGCAGCTCTTC
CDR3aa: CASSGQGRNEQLF
abundance: NA
d_gene: TRBD1
j_gene: TRBJ2-1
v_gene: TRBV25-1

CDR3nt: TGTGCCAGCAGAACACAGACTCTCTATAATTCACCCCTCCACTTT
CDR3aa: CASRTQTLYNSPLHF
abundance: few
d_gene: NA
j_gene: TRBJ1-6
v_gene: TRBV12-3/TRBV12-4

CDR3nt: TGTGCCAGCAGCGTAGCATATGGGGGGGACAGGGGGCAGCAGGGTGAGCAGTTCTTC
CDR3aa: CASSVAYGGDRGQQGEQFF
abundance: NA
d_gene: TRBD1
j_gene: TRBJ2-1
v_gene: TRBV9

CDR3nt: TGCAGTGCTGGTCAAGGAGTTTCCAATCAGCCCCAGCATTTT
CDR3aa: CSAGQGVSNQPQHF
abundance: few
d_gene: NA
j_gene: TRBJ1-5
v_gene: TRBV20-1

CDR3nt: TGTGCCAGCAGGTTCCGGGACCGCCGGGAGGTCTACACCTTC
CDR3aa: CASRFRDRREVYTF
abundance: NA
d_gene: NA
j_gene: TRBJ1-2
v_gene: TRBV25-1

CDR3nt: TGTGCCAGTACCAATAAGGGCAGTAGCCACTCCACCTCAAATTCACCCCTCCACTTT
CDR3aa: CASTNKGSSHSTSNSPLHF
abundance: many
d_gene: NA
j_gene: TRBJ1-6
v_gene: TRBV19

CDR3nt: TGTGCCATCAGGGGGGGCATACGCGTTTCAACAGGGGGAATCAACTATGGCTACACCTTC
CDR3aa: CAIRGGIRVSTGGINYGYTF
abundance: many
d_gene: TRBD1
j_gene: TRBJ1-2
v_gene: TRBV10-3

CDR3nt: TGCGCCAGCAGTGAGGTTAAACCGGGCTATACGCAGTATTTT
CDR3aa: CASSEVKPGYTQYF
abundance: NA
d_gene: NA
j_gene: TRBJ2-3
v_gene: TRBV10-2

CDR3nt: TGTGCCACCAGCAGGGTTGGACAGGGGGCAACGAACTATGGCTACACCTTC
CDR3aa: CATSRVGQGATNYGYTF
abundance: NA
d_gene: TRBD1
j_gene: TRBJ1-2
v_gene: TRBV15

CDR3nt: TGTGCCAGCATGGGGCCGGGCGGATTGAGTCAGCCCCAGCATTTC
CDR3aa: CASMGPGGLSQPQHF
abundance: NA
d_gene: NA
j_gene: TRBJ1-5
v_gene: TRBV12-3/TRBV12-4

CDR3nt: TGTGCCAGCAGCCAAGGAGCCCTAACGAATGAGCAGTTCTTC
CDR3aa: CASSQGALTNEQFF
abundance: NA
d_gene: NA
j_gene: TRBJ2-1
v_gene: TRBV3-1

CDR3nt: TGCAGCGTTCTAGGTAGTGGCTACACCTTC
CDR3aa: CSVLGSGYTF
abundance: many
d_gene: NA
j_gene: TRBJ1-2
v_gene: TRBV29-1

CDR3nt: TGTGCCAGTAGTATAACGGAGCGTAGCAATCAGCCCCAGCATTTT
CDR3aa: CASSITERSNQPQHF
abundance: NA
d_gene: NA
j_gene: TRBJ1-5
v_gene: TRBV19

CDR3nt: TGTGCCAGCAGCAATAGCGGGAGCGGGGAGACCCAGTACTTC
CDR3aa: CASSNSGSGETQYF
abundance: NA
d_gene: TRBD2
j_gene: TRBJ2-5
v_gene: TRBV7-2

CDR3nt: TGTGCCAGCAGCCCCCAGTCGACAGGGGGCAGGGCTGAAGCTTTCTTT
CDR3aa: CASSPQSTGGRAEAFF
abundance: many
d_gene: TRBD1
j_gene: TRBJ1-1
v_gene: TRBV7-9

CDR3nt: TGCGCCAGCAGCCTTGGCGACAGTGGGTTTGAAAAACTGTTTTTT
CDR3aa: CASSLGDSGFEKLFF
abundance: NA
d_gene: NA
j_gene: TRBJ1-4
v_gene: TRBV4-1

CDR3nt: TGTGCCAGCAGCTTAAGGTGGACTAGCGAGACAGATACGCAGTATTTT
CDR3aa: CASSLRWTSETDTQYF
abundance: NA
d_gene: TRBD2
j_gene: TRBJ2-3
v_gene: TRBV7-8

CDR3nt: TGTGCCAGCAGCCCAGTCACCGGGAGGAATCAGCCCCAGCATTTT
CDR3aa: CASSPVTGRNQPQHF
abundance: many
d_gene: NA
j_gene: TRBJ1-5
v_gene: TRBV6-1

CDR3nt: TGTGCCAGCAGTGTGGGGAGGGGAAGCAATCAGCCCCAGCATTTT
CDR3aa: CASSVGRGSNQPQHF
abundance: NA
d_gene: NA
j_gene: TRBJ1-5
v_gene: TRBV2

CDR3nt: TGTGCCAGCAGTTTTACAGGGGAGCGGTCCTTC
CDR3aa: CASSFTGERSF
abundance: NA
d_gene: TRBD1
j_gene: TRBJ2-1
v_gene: TRBV2

CDR3nt: TGTGCCAGCAGCCGCTTAGCTTTACTCGGTGAACAAGGGGGGTCTGGAAACACCATATATTTT
CDR3aa: CASSRLALLGEQGGSGNTIYF
abundance: NA
d_gene: NA
j_gene: TRBJ1-3
v_gene: TRBV13

CDR3nt: TGTGCCAGCAGCGTAGAGAGCAGTACTGAAGCTTTCTTT
CDR3aa: CASSVESSTEAFF
abundance: NA
d_gene: NA
j_gene: TRBJ1-1
v_gene: TRBV9

CDR3nt: TGTGCCAGCAGCCCGCGGACAGGGGCTTACGAGCAGTACTTC
CDR3aa: CASSPRTGAYEQYF
abundance: NA
d_gene: TRBD1
j_gene: TRBJ2-7
v_gene: TRBV5-5

CDR3nt: TGTGCCAGCAGTGAGGGGGCTATCGTTTGGGGCGCGGCCCAGTACTTC
CDR3aa: CASSEGAIVWGAAQYF
abundance: NA
d_gene: NA
j_gene: TRBJ2-5
v_gene: TRBV25-1

CDR3nt: TGTGCCAGCAGCTCGGTAGGACGGGCCTACGAGCAGTACTTC
CDR3aa: CASSSVGRAYEQYF
abundance: many
d_gene: NA
j_gene: TRBJ2-7
v_gene: TRBV5-5

CDR3nt: TGCAGCGTTGAAGCCGGAGTAGAAAAACTGTTTTTT
CDR3aa: CSVEAGVEKLFF
abundance: NA
d_gene: NA
j_gene: TRBJ1-4
v_gene: TRBV29-1

CDR3nt: TGCAGCGTTGTCGACAGGGCCGCATTCGAGCAGTACTTC
CDR3aa: CSVVDRAAFEQYF
abundance: NA
d_gene: TRBD1
j_gene: TRBJ2-7
v_gene: TRBV29-1

CDR3nt: TGTGCCAGCAGCCGGGACAGATGGGATCAGCCCCAGCATTTT
CDR3aa: CASSRDRWDQPQHF
abundance: NA
d_gene: TRBD1
j_gene: TRBJ1-5
v_gene: TRBV7-9

CDR3nt: TGCAGTGCTAGTGTTGGCGGGGCGAACACTGAAGCTTTCTTT
CDR3aa: CSASVGGANTEAFF
abundance: NA
d_gene: NA
j_gene: TRBJ1-1
v_gene: TRBV20-1

CDR3nt: TGTGCCAGCAGCTTAGGAGATCGAACAGGGTACGTTTACTTC
CDR3aa: CASSLGDRTGYVYF
abundance: NA
d_gene: NA
j_gene: TRBJ2-7
v_gene: TRBV11-2

CDR3nt: TGTGCCAGCAGCTCCCAGGGACAGGGGCAAGAGACCCAGTACTTC
CDR3aa: CASSSQGQGQETQYF
abundance: many
d_gene: TRBD1
j_gene: TRBJ2-5
v_gene: TRBV7-2

CDR3nt: TGTGCCAGCAGTTTTGGACCTGAAGCTTTCTTT
CDR3aa: CASSFGPEAFF
abundance: NA
d_gene: NA
j_gene: TRBJ1-1
v_gene: TRBV2

CDR3nt: TGTGCCAGCAGCCTGTACTCTGGAAACACCATATATTTT
CDR3aa: CASSLYSGNTIYF
abundance: few
d_gene: NA
j_gene: TRBJ1-3
v_gene: TRBV7-2

CDR3nt: TGTGCCAGCAGCGTAGCAGGGGGGGAAAACCAAGAGACCCAGTACTTC
CDR3aa: CASSVAGGENQETQYF
abundance: NA
d_gene: NA
j_gene: TRBJ2-5
v_gene: TRBV9

CDR3nt: TGTGCCAGCAGTCCTGGACTAGCGGGGGGGCCGGAGAGCTTC
CDR3aa: CASSPGLAGGPESF
abundance: many
d_gene: TRBD2
j_gene: TRBJ2-7
v_gene: TRBV3-1

CDR3nt: TGTGCCAGCAGCCTGGAGGGGGGCGAGCAGTACTTC
CDR3aa: CASSLEGGEQYF
abundance: NA
d_gene: NA
j_gene: TRBJ2-7
v_gene: TRBV7-8

CDR3nt: TGCAGTGCCCAGGGTGGCGGGAGCAATCAGCCCCAGCATTTT
CDR3aa: CSAQGGGSNQPQHF
abundance: NA
d_gene: NA
j_gene: TRBJ1-5
v_gene: TRBV20-1

CDR3nt: TGCAGCGTTGAAGACAGCTACTCTGGAAACACCATATATTTT
CDR3aa: CSVEDSYSGNTIYF
abundance: few
d_gene: NA
j_gene: TRBJ1-3
v_gene: TRBV29-1

CDR3nt: TGTGCCAGCAGTTACTCCCACAGGGGCAATCAGCCCCAGCATTTT
CDR3aa: CASSYSHRGNQPQHF
abundance: many
d_gene: NA
j_gene: TRBJ1-5
v_gene: TRBV6-5

CDR3nt: TGTGCCAGCAGTCTTCGACAAGTGTCTCAAGAGACCCAGTACTTC
CDR3aa: CASSLRQVSQETQYF
abundance: few
d_gene: NA
j_gene: TRBJ2-5
v_gene: TRBV5-5

CDR3nt: TGTGCCACCAGCACCCTCGGGGGTTACTATAATTCACCCCTCCACTTT
CDR3aa: CATSTLGGYYNSPLHF
abundance: once
d_gene: NA
j_gene: TRBJ1-6
v_gene: TRBV15